This T cell receptor (beta chain) was found in a study of T cell responses to AZD1222 COVID-19 vaccine (dated by TCRdb to about 2021). Notes on the research overall: TCR sequencing was performed for 230 to 250 trial participants, of whom about 200 were given two doses of AZD1222 and about 25 were given two doses of MenACWY control vaccine. Enrollment into the trials was organized by age into subgroups of 18-55, 56-69 and 70-plus years, and those subgroups contained approximately 150, 30 and 60 TCR-sequenced participants, respectively. What the research found in general, with its limitations: Vaccine-associated CD4 TCRs spanned the whole spike protein, with dominant responses in regions 160-218 and 743-854. The 56-69-year group was small, and its depth increase did not reach significance, likely because of low power. Participants were mostly white British, with more females than males. The authors suggested clonal diversity may have been underestimated. A significant rise in spike-specific TCR breadth and depth was observed after two AZD1222 doses relative to day 0 and relative to MenACWY recipients. Only six or seven AZD1222 recipients were SARS-CoV-2 seropositive at baseline, limiting conclusions about previously exposed vaccinees. Because no day 14 peak-response samples were available, repertoires were characterized only after the peak T cell response. Epitopes outside the regions mutated in the B.1.351 and B.1.1.7 variants were reportedly recognized by nearly half of the unique spike-specific TCRs.

The CDR3 regions of human TCRbeta chains were subjected to immunosequencing. The source study handled its data this way. Repertoire TCRs were matched against a reference library of SARS-CoV-2-specific TCRs generated with the MIRA antigen-specificity platform. Breadth was defined as the fraction of unique TCRs that were SARS-CoV-2-associated. Depth was defined as the fraction of total T cells that were SARS-CoV-2-associated. Using the MIRA data, every spike-specific TCR was mapped to the spike region that the TCR reacted to and assigned to either a CD4 or a CD8 class. Log10-transformed breadth and depth values were compared by one-way ANOVA with Sidak's multiple comparisons tests. Held by TCRdb, this immuneACCESS table contains in-frame sequences only and omits some clones. Under half of the omission traces to an unresolved V gene where checked; the cause of the rest is unknown. V, J and clone size were drawn from that table, and D and trimming were deduced from the DNA. The table for this sample lists roughly 70,000 clones; 80% to 95% of them were counted only once. Of the sample, approximately 6% is held by the ten largest clones.

Per the germline V gene, SGHAT is the CDR1 and FQNNGV is the CDR2. V was cut back by 8 bases and J by 3 bases, leaving a gap of 19 bases between them. The CDR3 measures 15 amino acids from cysteine to phenylalanine. Only the CDR3 part of the read is kept: 45 bases, read in frame from the first base. The meaning of the sample's time point label: about 28 days (+/-7) after the second vaccine dose. The sample's treatment or condition label, decoded: meningococcal conjugate vaccine given as trial control. Samples from vaccinated people were obtained from the UK trials COV001 and COV002, which included a single-blind randomized controlled phase 2/3 trial of AZD1222 (ChAdOx1 nCoV-19) in healthy adults. For TCRbeta chain sequencing, PBMC samples were collected from trial participants at day 0 and at day 28 after the second dose. Regarding this clone: Its recognized antigen is unknown. Qualities for individual bases were not recorded, and no much larger clone is one base off.

The sample was peripheral blood, taken 28 days after the second dose of the MenACWY control vaccine. The rearrangement combines TRBV11-2 with TRBJ1-1; the D segment could be TRBD1, given 6 matching bases. The sequence came from an adult who received the MenACWY meningococcal vaccine as a control. CDR3 sequence: CASLRGGAGYTEAFF. Here is the DNA: TGTGCCAGCCTAAGGGGGGGCGCAGGGTACACTGAAGCTTTCTTT.